In its sample, the clone carrying this TCR beta chain was seen once. This entry belongs to a study of blood T cell repertoires in COVID-19. The junction had 4 bases not matched to a gene; V was cut back by 5 bases and J by 8 bases. The CDR3 has 12 residues. CDR1 and CDR2 (germline): MNHEY, SVGAGI. All enrollees were about 18 to 95 years old and from approximately 24 US areas. The protocol was immunoSEQ multiplex PCR, while the TCRdb copy is restricted to in-frame clones and leaves out a portion. This table has about 270,000 clones, just over 90% appearing once. The sample comprised PBMCs or T cells enriched from blood (not recorded which). The receptor's source is a woman between 40 and 50 years old with acute COVID-19. This sequence joins TRBV6-5 and TRBJ1-2; 8 nucleotides agree with TRBD1. In DNA, the CDR3 is TGTGCCAGCAGTCGGACAGGGAAAGGCTACACCTTC. This sequence encodes CASSRTGKGYTF.